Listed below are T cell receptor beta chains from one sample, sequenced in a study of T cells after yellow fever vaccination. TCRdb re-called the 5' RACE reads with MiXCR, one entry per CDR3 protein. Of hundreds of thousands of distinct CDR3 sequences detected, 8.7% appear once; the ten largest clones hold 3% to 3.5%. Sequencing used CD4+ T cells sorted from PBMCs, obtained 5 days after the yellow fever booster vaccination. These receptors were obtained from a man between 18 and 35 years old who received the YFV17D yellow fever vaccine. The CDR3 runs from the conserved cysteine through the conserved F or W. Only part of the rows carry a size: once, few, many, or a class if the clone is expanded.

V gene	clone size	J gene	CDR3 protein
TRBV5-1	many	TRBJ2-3	CASSGGGLRDTQYF
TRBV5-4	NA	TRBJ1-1	CASSFKTGKSTEAFF
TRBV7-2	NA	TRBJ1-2	CASSSLGRLRGGGYTF
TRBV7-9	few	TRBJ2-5	CASSFGDRGQQETQYF
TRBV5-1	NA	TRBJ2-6	CASSSDTRSGANVLTF
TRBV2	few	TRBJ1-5	CASRDGTARPQHF
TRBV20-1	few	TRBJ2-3	CSADGLAGMDTQYF
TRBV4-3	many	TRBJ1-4	CASSPLRATNEKLFF
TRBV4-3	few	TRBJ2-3	CASSQIGGTDTQYF
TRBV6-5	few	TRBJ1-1	CASSWRGTGNTEAFF
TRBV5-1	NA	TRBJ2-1	CASSLYSGGRGNNEQFF
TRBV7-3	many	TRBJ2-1	CASSPPPYNEQFF
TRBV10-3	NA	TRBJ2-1	CAISEASTGQEQFF
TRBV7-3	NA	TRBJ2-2	CASSLGSGGGTGELFF
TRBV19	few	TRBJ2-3	CASAPSGGLADTQYF
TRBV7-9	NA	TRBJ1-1	CASSPMGGTLNPFF
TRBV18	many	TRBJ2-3	CASSPNRGRSTDTQYF
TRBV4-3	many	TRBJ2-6	CASSGGAGVAGANVLTF
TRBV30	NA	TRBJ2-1	CAWSVNRGHCFF
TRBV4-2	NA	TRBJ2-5	CASSQEVLETQYF
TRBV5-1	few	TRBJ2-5	CASSPDPGVGETQYF
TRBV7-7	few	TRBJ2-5	CASSLDRGRRETQYF
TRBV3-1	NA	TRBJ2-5	CASSQAFPYPVETQYF
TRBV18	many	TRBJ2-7	CASSPPNRGDSYEQYF
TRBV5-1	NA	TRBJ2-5	CASSPLSGLETQYF
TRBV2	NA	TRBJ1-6	CASGASSYNSPLHF
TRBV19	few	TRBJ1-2	CASSTGVNYGYTF
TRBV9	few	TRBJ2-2	CASSVQGPPNTGELFF
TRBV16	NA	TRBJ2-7	CASSPRGEGGGEQYF
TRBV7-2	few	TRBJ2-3	CASSFWGAQYF
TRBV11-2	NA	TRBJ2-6	CASDRGSGANVLTF
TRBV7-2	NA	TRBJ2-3	CASSHYRDSDTQYF
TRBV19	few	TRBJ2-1	CASSIKPRDRARGNEQFF
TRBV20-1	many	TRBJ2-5	CSARLAGEETQYF
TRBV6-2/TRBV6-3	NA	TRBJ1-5	CASSDDGSSQSQHF
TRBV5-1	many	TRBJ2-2	CASCEGGTGELFF
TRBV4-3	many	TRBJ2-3	CASSQVAGTDTQYF
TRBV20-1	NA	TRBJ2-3	CSARHSGSNTDTQYF
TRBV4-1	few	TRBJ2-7	CASSHPHRARSYEQYF
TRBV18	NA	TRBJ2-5	CASSVGMYQETQYF
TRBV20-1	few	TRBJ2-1	CSAREGGLKQFF
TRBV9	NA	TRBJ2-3	CASSVAFRGRKTDTQYF
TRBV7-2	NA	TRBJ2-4	CASSLRQIQYF
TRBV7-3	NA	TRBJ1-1	CASSLITRTEAFF
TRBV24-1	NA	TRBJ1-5	CATSETGVPAQHF
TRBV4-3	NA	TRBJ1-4	CASSLKAGEKLFF
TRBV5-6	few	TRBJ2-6	CASSFVGANVLTF
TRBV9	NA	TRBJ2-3	CASSVLRGGRSTDTQYF
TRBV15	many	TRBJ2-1	CATSRGGRQYNEQFF
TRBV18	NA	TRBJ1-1	CASSPASLNTEAFF
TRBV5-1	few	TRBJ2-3	CASSFGIIGTDTQYF
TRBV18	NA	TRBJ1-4	CASSPDPNEKLFF
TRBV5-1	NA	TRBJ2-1	CASSLGGVEQFF
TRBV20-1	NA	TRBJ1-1	CSAKPPSRGRAFF
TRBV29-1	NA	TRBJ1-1	CSVEDRTYRETEAFF
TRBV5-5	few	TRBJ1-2	CASSRTGRGYGYTF
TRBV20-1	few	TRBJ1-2	CSPKVHVYGYTF
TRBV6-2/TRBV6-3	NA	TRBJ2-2	CASSSGARTGELFF
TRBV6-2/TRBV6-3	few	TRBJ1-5	CASSATTYQPQHF
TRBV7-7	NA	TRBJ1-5	CASSLGLGQPQHF